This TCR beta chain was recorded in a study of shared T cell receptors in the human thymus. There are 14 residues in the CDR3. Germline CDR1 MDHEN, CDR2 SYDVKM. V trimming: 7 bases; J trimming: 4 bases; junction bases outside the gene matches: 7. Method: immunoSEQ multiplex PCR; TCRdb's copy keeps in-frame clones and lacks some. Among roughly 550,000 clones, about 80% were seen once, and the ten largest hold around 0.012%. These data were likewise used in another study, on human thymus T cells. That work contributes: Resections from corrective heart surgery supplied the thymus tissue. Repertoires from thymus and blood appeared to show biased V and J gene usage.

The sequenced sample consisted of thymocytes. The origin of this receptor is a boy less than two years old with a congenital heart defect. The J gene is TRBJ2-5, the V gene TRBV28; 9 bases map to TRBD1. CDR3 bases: TGTGCCAGCACCCAACAGGGGGCGCGAGAGACCCAGTACTTC. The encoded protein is CASTQQGARETQYF.